These 22 T cell receptor beta chains originate from one sample sequenced in a study of memory CD4+ T cells and cytomegalovirus serostatus. Only in-frame clones appear in the TCRdb table, and some are missing; sequencing was by immunoSEQ multiplex PCR. The sample comprises roughly 50,000 clones, approximately 86% of which are singletons, and just under 0.5% rests with the top ten. The sort gate was single viable CD3+CD4+CD8-CD45RO+ cells for memory CD4+ T cells. Material for sequencing was memory CD4+ T cells from blood. All receptors derive from an adult in good health and CMV-seronegative. Some clones in this sample may be carry-over from other donors' samples.

The rearrangement joins TRBV6-5 to TRBJ1-6, with D possibly being TRBD1 (5 bases). CDR1 is MNHEY and CDR2 is SVGAGI in the germline V gene. Trimming pared 0 bases from V and 7 bases from J, leaving 10 bases between. There are 15 residues in the CDR3. Here the CDR3 DNA reads TGTGCCAGCAGTTACTCGATGACAGTGAATTCACCCCTCCACTTT. Translation gives CASSYSMTVNSPLHF.

This chain uses TRBV7-2 with TRBJ2-7; the D is unclear. V was pared by 2 bases and J by 2 bases, with 10 bases between. CDR3 length: 14 amino acids. Germline V CDR1 and CDR2: SGHTA, FQGNSA. CDR3 sequence: CASSLQPAAYEQYF. The CDR3 coding sequence is TGTGCCAGCAGCTTACAACCCGCTGCCTACGAGCAGTACTTC.

V and J are TRBV6-5 and TRBJ1-2; D might be TRBD1 (5 bases). The germline CDR1 and CDR2 sequences are MNHEY and SVGAGI. V lost 7 bases and J lost 2, with 8 bases in between. This CDR3 spans 12 amino acids. In DNA, the CDR3 is TGTGCCAGCACGCAGGGCAACTATGGCTACACCTTC. It translates to CASTQGNYGYTF.

The J gene is TRBJ1-4, the V gene TRBV7-2, with a possible D match to TRBD1 (5 bases). With 3 bases removed from V and 5 bases from J, the gap between germline ends came to 13 bases. The germline CDR1 and CDR2 sequences are SGHTA and FQGNSA. The CDR3 extends over 15 amino acids. The CDR3 DNA sequence: TGTGCCAGCAGCTTGTCCGGGGCCAGGAATGAAAAACTGTTTTTT. This translates into CASSLSGARNEKLFF.

This chain uses TRBV7-9 with TRBJ1-3; no clear D gene. The V gene lost 5 bases and the J gene lost 0 bases, with 5 bases spanning the gap. Germline CDR1 is SEHNR and CDR2 is FQNEAQ (reference sequence). The CDR3 runs to 13 residues. CDR3 sequence reads: CASSPSSGNTIYF. The CDR3 coding sequence is TGTGCCAGCAGCCCCAGCTCTGGAAACACCATATATTTT.

This chain uses TRBV7-9 with TRBJ2-2, with 8 bases lining up with TRBD2. V shed 3 bases and J 5 bases; nucleotides not matched to a gene: 8. The CDR3 has 16 amino acids. The V gene's germline CDR1 is SEHNR and CDR2 FQNEAQ (reference sequence). CDR3 nucleotides: TGTGCCAGCAGCTTTTCTACTAGCGGAAGTACCGGGGAGCTGTTTTTT. Translating it yields CASSFSTSGSTGELFF.

This chain joins TRBV5-1 and TRBJ2-7, with D maybe TRBD2 (6 bases). The V end lost 0 bases, the J end lost 2 bases, and 12 bases lay between the germline ends. The germline V gene has CDR1 SGHRS and CDR2 YFSETQ. The CDR3 is 15 residues long. This CDR3 reads CASSLAAGRTYEQYF. DNA of the CDR3: TGCGCCAGCAGCTTGGCGGCAGGGAGGACCTACGAGCAGTACTTC.

The chain couples TRBV9 to TRBJ2-7; 8 nucleotides match TRBD2. Unmatched junction bases numbered 8, after V lost 3 bases and J lost 3 bases. The germline CDR1 and CDR2 sequences are SGDLS and YYNGEE. This CDR3 has 15 amino acids. The DNA of the CDR3 is TGTGCCAGCAGCGCTGATCCGGGACTAGTCTACGAGCAGTACTTC. Amino acid sequence: CASSADPGLVYEQYF.

J is TRBJ2-3 and V is TRBV5-1, with TRBD2 matching over 10 bases. Losses at the gene ends were 4 bases for V and 1 base for J; bases not matched to a gene: 12. The CDR3 spans 18 residues. Germline V gene sequence: CDR1 SGHRS, CDR2 YFSETQ. In DNA, the CDR3 is TGCGCCAGCAGCCTCTGGACTAGCGGTTCTTTGGGCACAGATACGCAGTATTTT. Amino acids: CASSLWTSGSLGTDTQYF. The full variable domain, rest sourced from reference TRBV5-1 and TRBJ2-3, is KAGVTQTPRYLIKTRGQQVTLSCSPISGHRSVSWYQQTPGQGLQFLFEYFSETQRNKGNFPGRFSGRQFSNSRSEMNVSTLELGDSALYLCASSLWTSGSLGTDTQYFGPGTRLTVL.

This chain joins TRBV20-1 and TRBJ2-7; no reliable D call. Germline V CDR1 and CDR2: DFQATT, SNEGSKA (reference sequence). V gave up 0 bases and J gave up 4 bases, with 4 bases separating them. The CDR3 sequence is 11 residues long. The CDR3 sequence is CSARDLYEQYF. CDR3 in DNA: TGCAGTGCTAGAGACTTATACGAGCAGTACTTC.

V is TRBV30 and J is TRBJ2-1; possible D gene TRBD2, 5 bases. Germline-derived CDR1 and CDR2 are GTSNPN and SVGIG (reference sequence). The CDR3 sequence is 11 residues long. Trimming cost V 1 base and J 9 bases, with 7 bases left between them. DNA of the CDR3: TGTGCCTGGAGTGCGAGGGCTGAGCAGTTCTTC. Translated: CAWSARAEQFF.

The chain has TRBV5-1 and TRBJ2-2; maybe TRBD2 (6 bases). Trimming took off 0 bases at V and 3 bases at J, with 12 bases between the two ends. The V gene's germline CDR1 is SGHRS and CDR2 YFSETQ. The CDR3 runs to 16 residues. The chain's CDR3 is CASSLDPVADTGELFF. The CDR3 DNA reads TGCGCCAGCAGCTTGGATCCGGTAGCGGACACCGGGGAGCTGTTTTTT.

This chain connects TRBV4-1 to TRBJ2-2; a possible D gene is TRBD1 (6 bases). This CDR3 spans 15 amino acids. CDR1 is MGHRA, CDR2 YSYEKL, per germline. The V end was cut by 4 bases, the J end by 7 bases, with 16 bases between. The CDR3 is CASSPGQGLVGELFF. CDR3 bases: TGCGCCAGCAGCCCGGGGCAGGGGTTGGTCGGGGAGCTGTTTTTT.

The gene calls are TRBV5-1 and TRBJ2-1; 9 bases agree with TRBD2. Losses at the gene ends were 7 bases for V and 9 bases for J; bases not matched to a gene: 11. Germline V gives CDR1 SGHRS, CDR2 YFSETQ. CDR3 length: 14 residues. In DNA form, the CDR3 reads TGCGCCAGCGTTGAGCTAGCGGGATTGGGTGAGCAGTTCTTC. It yields the protein CASVELAGLGEQFF.

The rearrangement joins TRBV6-1 to TRBJ1-2; TRBD1 agrees at 7 bases. Trimming at V came to 2 bases and at J to 6 bases, leaving 6 bases not matched to a gene. The CDR3 sequence is 14 residues long. Looked up from germline, CDR1 is MNHNS and CDR2 is SASEGT. The CDR3 region has the DNA TGTGCCAGCAGTGAAAACAGGGGTGCCGATGGCTACACCTTC. This translates into CASSENRGADGYTF.

V and J are TRBV7-2 and TRBJ2-1; D is ambiguous. This CDR3 region has 11 residues. The germline V and J ends were trimmed by 5 bases and 8 bases, with 7 bases remaining between them. Germline V gives CDR1 SGHTA, CDR2 FQGNSA. CDR3 bases: TGTGCCAGCAGCCCCGGACATGAGCAGTTCTTC. It codes for CASSPGHEQFF.

The chain couples TRBV19 to TRBJ1-1; 7 bases map to TRBD1. Germline lookup yields CDR1 LNHDA and CDR2 SQIVND (reference sequence). The CDR3 extends over 15 amino acids. V shed 8 bases, J shed 3 bases, and the junction held 12 bases outside the gene matches. The CDR3 DNA sequence: TGTGCCAGTTACCCACAGGGGCGAGGTGACACTGAAGCTTTCTTT. Translation gives CASYPQGRGDTEAFF.

This sequence joins TRBV6-6 and TRBJ2-3, with TRBD2 matching 7 bases. The CDR3 is 15 residues long. Germline loops: CDR1 MNHNY, CDR2 SVGAGI (reference sequence). The junction had 7 bases not matched to a gene; V was cut back by 6 bases and J by 1 base. The CDR3, as DNA: TGTGCCAGCAGGGGGAGGGCCGGTGGCACAGATACGCAGTATTTT. This codes for CASRGRAGGTDTQYF.

This clone was seen more than once but under ten times. DNA of the CDR3: TGTGCCAGCAGTTTAGTCCCAGGGGGGGGGCGCGAGACCCAGTACTTC. Protein: CASSLVPGGGRETQYF. This chain uses TRBV28 with TRBJ2-5; the D gene could be TRBD1 or TRBD2 (7 bases each). Germline-derived CDR1 and CDR2 are MDHEN and SYDVKM. The CDR3 length is 16 residues. V gave up 2 bases and J gave up 5 bases, with 18 bases separating them. The complete variable domain, with remaining parts taken from reference TRBV28 and TRBJ2-5, reads DVKVTQSSRYLVKRTGEKVFLECVQDMDHENMFWYRQDPGLGLRLIYFSYDVKMKEKGDIPEGYSVSREKKERFSLILESASTNQTSMYLCASSLVPGGGRETQYFGPGTRLLVL.

In nucleotides, the CDR3 is TGTGCCAGCAGTTCTAACAGGGCTGGAAACACCATATATTTT. Amino acids: CASSSNRAGNTIYF. J is TRBJ1-3 and V is TRBV27; a weak D match, TRBD1 (6 bases). The germline V gene has CDR1 MNHEY and CDR2 SMNVEV (reference sequence). V was trimmed by 4 bases and J by 2 bases, leaving 9 bases between them. CDR3 length: 14 amino acids.

The chain employs TRBV7-2 and TRBJ2-7; 11 bases map to TRBD1. V was pared by 5 bases and J by 7 bases, with 4 bases of the junction left unmatched. The CDR3 totals 13 residues. Germline CDR1 SGHTA, CDR2 FQGNSA. This CDR3 reads CASSGQGAGEQYF. The CDR3 nucleotides are TGTGCCAGCAGCGGACAGGGGGCAGGAGAGCAGTACTTC.

The chain carries TRBV6-5 and TRBJ2-7, with D tentatively TRBD1 (6 bases). CDR1 is MNHEY, CDR2 SVGAGI, per germline. The V end was cut by 2 bases, the J end by 3 bases, with 8 bases between. The CDR3 extends over 13 amino acids. The CDR3 region is CASSYRGGYEQYF. CDR3 in DNA: TGTGCCAGCAGTTACCGAGGGGGCTACGAGCAGTACTTC.